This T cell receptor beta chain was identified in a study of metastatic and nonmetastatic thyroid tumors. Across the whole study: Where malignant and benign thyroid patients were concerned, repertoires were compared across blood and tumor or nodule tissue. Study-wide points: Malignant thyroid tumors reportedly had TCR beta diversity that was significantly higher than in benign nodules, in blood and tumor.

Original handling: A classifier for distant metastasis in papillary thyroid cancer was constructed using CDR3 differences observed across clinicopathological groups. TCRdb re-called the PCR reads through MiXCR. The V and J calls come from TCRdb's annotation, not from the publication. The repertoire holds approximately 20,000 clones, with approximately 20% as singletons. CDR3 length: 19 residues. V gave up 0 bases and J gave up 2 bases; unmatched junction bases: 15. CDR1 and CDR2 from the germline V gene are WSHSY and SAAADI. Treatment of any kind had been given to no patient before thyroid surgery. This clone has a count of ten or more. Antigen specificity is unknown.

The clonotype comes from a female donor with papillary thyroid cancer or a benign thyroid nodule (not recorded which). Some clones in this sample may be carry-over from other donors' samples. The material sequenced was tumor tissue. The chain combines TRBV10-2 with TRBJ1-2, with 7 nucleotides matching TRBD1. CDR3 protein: CASSESKIDRDRLNYGYTF. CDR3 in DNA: TGCGCCAGCAGTGAGTCTAAGATCGACCGGGACAGATTAAACTATGGCTACACCTTC.